A selection of T cell receptor beta chains follows, all from one sample in a study of cytomegalovirus exposure and HLA in healthy donors. Sequenced by immunoSEQ multiplex PCR; TCRdb stores in-frame clones only, minus some. The sample consists of 90,000 to 120,000 clones, approximately 80% of them appearing once. The sequenced sample consisted of PBMCs. The receptors shown here come from a woman aged 40 to 50 in good health and CMV-seronegative. The conserved cysteine and the conserved F or W are not part of the CDR3 here. The D gene is left open where the match is weak.

>TRBJ2-1|-|TRBV15
ATSRGLRFLGDEQF
>TRBJ2-3|-|TRBV27
ASSLSNTQY
>TRBJ1-2|TRBD1|TRBV7-2
ASSRDRQGGYT
>TRBJ2-7|-|TRBV7-8
ASSLLRDYSLYEQY
>TRBJ2-5|-|TRBV28
ASRGAFGTQY
>TRBJ2-3|-|TRBV9
ASSPRGGTSSTDTQY
>TRBJ2-3|-|TRBV5-8
ASSLDWDTQY
>TRBJ2-2|TRBD1|TRBV6-8
ASSSPPWDRGAGELF
>TRBJ2-7|TRBD2|TRBV7-2
ASSLGEREGEQY
>TRBJ2-6|TRBD1|TRBV15
ATGGGTAGANVLT
>TRBJ1-1|-|TRBV28
ASSFRRTEAF
>TRBJ2-5|TRBD2|TRBV6-6
ASNPGLAVIGETQY
>TRBJ1-2|-|TRBV9
ASSPSQLLNYGYT
>TRBJ2-7|TRBD2|TRBV4-1
ASSQEVLSGLRNEQY
>TRBJ2-3|TRBD2|TRBV2
AGGLALTDTQY
>TRBJ1-1|-|TRBV7-9
ASSTVNTEAF
>TRBJ2-1|TRBD2|TRBV18
ASSPRTSGAEQF
>TRBJ2-7|TRBD1|TRBV7-9
ASSLPPGQGAKEQY
>TRBJ2-6|-|TRBV7-3
ASSPILSRSGANVLT
>TRBJ1-2|-|TRBV5-6
ASITQGVRIYGYT
>TRBJ1-2|-|TRBV28
ASSGEYYGYT
>TRBJ2-1|TRBD2|TRBV11-2
ASTEIGRAAGNEQF
>TRBJ2-7|-|TRBV18
ASSLSGLDEQY
>TRBJ1-4|TRBD1|TRBV7-9
SSSLVGGSHEKLF
>TRBJ1-4|-|TRBV5-5
ASRANTGSGKLF
>TRBJ2-7|TRBD2|TRBV15
ATSRDKGLSYEQY
>TRBJ1-4|TRBD1|TRBV5-6
ASSLEAGTGNEKLF
>TRBJ1-1|-|TRBV28
ATKVGGITEAF
>TRBJ2-1|TRBD2|TRBV4-3
ASSEGSSGRDEQF
>TRBJ1-1|TRBD1|TRBV6-6
ASRATTGGAGEAF
>TRBJ1-1|-|TRBV18
ASSLGRKENTEAF
>TRBJ1-2|-|TRBV6-5
ASSYSTGQGGYT
>TRBJ1-2|-|TRBV25-1
ASSEYRQGGGYT
>TRBJ1-4|-|TRBV28
ASRQVNEKLF
>TRBJ2-1|TRBD2|TRBV5-1
ASSLAASGWDEQF
>TRBJ2-7|TRBD1|TRBV5-6
ASSWSFWTGAYEQY
>TRBJ2-3|-|TRBV6-6
ASSYSAPGEDTQY
>TRBJ2-7|-|TRBV28
ASSFPGVYEQY
>TRBJ1-1|TRBD1|TRBV7-9
ASSSGTGGPRDTEAF
>TRBJ1-1|TRBD1|TRBV6-1
ASSEGQGARGEEAF
>TRBJ2-3|-|TRBV7-9
ASSFLTDTQY
>TRBJ2-7|-|TRBV9
ASSVAGDEQY